These 20 T cell receptor beta chains were all obtained from the same sample, sequenced in a study of CD8 T cells in Susac syndrome. With random hexamers, reverse transcription was performed on about 0.45 to 1 ug of RNA. TCRdb re-analysed the immunoSEQ multiplex PCR reads in MiXCR, keeping a single row per CDR3 protein. The repertoire consists of 180,000 or so distinct CDR3 sequences, with about 94% occurring once and the leading ten covering 0.099%. Sequenced material: CD4+ T cells from PBMCs. The receptors shown here come from a human donor with Susac syndrome.

The chain joins TRBV20-1 to TRBJ2-1; 11 bases fit TRBD2. Per germline, CDR1 DFQATT and CDR2 SNEGSKA (reference sequence). CDR3 length: 14 residues. The V gene end was trimmed by 6 bases and the J gene end by 6 bases; junction bases not matched to a gene: 7. The CDR3 DNA follows: TGCAGTGCGAAGTCCGGGACTAGCGGCAATGAGCAGTTCTTC. This gives the protein CSAKSGTSGNEQFF.

The rearrangement joins TRBV5-1 to TRBJ1-2; 9 bases are shared with TRBD1. Per germline, CDR1 SGHRS and CDR2 YFSETQ. Trimming cost V 2 bases and J 6 bases; bases outside gene matches: 5. The CDR3 is 14 residues long. CDR3 protein: CASSFTGTGNGYTF. DNA of the CDR3: TGCGCCAGCAGCTTTACCGGGACAGGGAATGGCTACACCTTC.

V is TRBV24-1 and J is TRBJ2-7, with D unclear. Germline-derived CDR1 and CDR2 are KGHDR and SFDVKD. Trimming removed 2 bases at V and 4 bases at J, with 8 bases between. The CDR3 has 13 amino acids. CDR3 in DNA: TGTGCCACCAGTGATTCCCTAAATTACGAGCAGTACTTC. Protein: CATSDSLNYEQYF.

This clonotype was recorded once. J is TRBJ2-1 and V is TRBV7-2; no definite D call. This CDR3 is 17 amino acids long. Germline CDR1 and CDR2: SGHTA and FQGNSA. Trimming removed 4 bases from V and 4 bases from J, with 20 bases in between. This CDR3 is CASSSHSFRRLYNEQFF. CDR3 nucleotide sequence: TGTGCCAGCAGCTCCCACAGTTTCCGTCGTTTGTACAATGAGCAGTTCTTC.

In this sample, this clonotype turned up once. V and J are TRBV29-1 and TRBJ2-5; D call uncertain. The V gene's germline CDR1 is SQVTM and CDR2 ANQGSEA. The ends were cut back, 4 bases at V and 5 bases at J, with 11 bases in the middle. The CDR3 is 12 amino acids. CDR3 sequence: CSVVRSGETQYF. As DNA, the CDR3 is TGCAGCGTTGTTAGGTCCGGGGAGACCCAGTACTTC.

This clonotype has only one observation. The V and J genes are TRBV23-1 and TRBJ1-5, with D unresolved. TRBV23-1 is placed among ORFs of uncertain function. This CDR3 region has 13 residues. The V end lost 10 bases, the J end lost 6 bases, and 16 bases lay between the germline ends. In DNA, the CDR3 is TGCGCCATAACGTGGGGAGTCGGTCAGCCCCAGCATTTT. Protein: CAITWGVGQPQHF.

This chain uses TRBV4-2 with TRBJ2-1, with D perhaps matching TRBD1 or TRBD2 (5 bases each). The CDR3 totals 16 residues. With 0 bases removed from V and 2 bases from J, the gap between germline ends came to 11 bases. CDR1 and CDR2 from the germline V gene are LGHNA and YNFKEQ. The CDR3 spells CASSQDQGGPYNEQFF. In DNA form, the CDR3 reads TGTGCCAGCAGCCAAGATCAGGGCGGGCCCTACAATGAGCAGTTCTTC.

Written as DNA, the CDR3 is TGTGCCATCAGTGAGCCAGGGCCGTCCTACGAGCAGTACTTC. Translated, it gives CAISEPGPSYEQYF. The genes are TRBV10-3 and TRBJ2-7, with D tentatively TRBD1 (5 bases). The CDR3 contains 14 residues. The germline V and J ends were trimmed by 2 bases and 1 base, with 9 bases remaining between them. Germline V gives CDR1 ENHRY, CDR2 SYGVKD.

This clonotype turned up a few times. V and J are TRBV28 and TRBJ2-3; no firm D call. This CDR3 has 13 amino acids. Germline lookup yields CDR1 MDHEN and CDR2 SYDVKM. Trimming took 3 bases from V and 0 from J, leaving 4 bases between them. Here the CDR3 reads CASSFGSTDTQYF. DNA of the CDR3: TGTGCCAGCAGTTTTGGCAGCACAGATACGCAGTATTTT.

The V call is TRBV3-1, the J call TRBJ1-1, with D unclear. Germline CDR1 is LGHDT and CDR2 is YNNKEL (reference sequence). Deletions cut 0 bases from V and 6 bases from J, with 11 bases between. The CDR3 sequence is 14 residues long. The CDR3 bases are TGTGCCAGCAGCCAAGAATACCGTAGGGCTGAAGCTTTCTTT. This translates into CASSQEYRRAEAFF.

V and J are TRBV20-1 and TRBJ2-7; D perhaps matches TRBD2 (6 bases). The CDR3 sequence is 15 residues long. CDR1 and CDR2 from the germline V gene are DFQATT and SNEGSKA (reference sequence). V was pared by 2 bases and J by 0 bases, with 14 bases between. In nucleotides, the CDR3 is TGCAGTGCTAGACCGGGACTCGAAAGCTCCTACGAGCAGTACTTC. This translates into CSARPGLESSYEQYF.

The V and J genes are TRBV9 and TRBJ2-2; D is unclear. V was shortened by 3 bases and J by 5 bases, with 11 bases between the two germline ends. This CDR3 is built from 14 residues. Germline V gene sequence: CDR1 SGDLS, CDR2 YYNGEE. The CDR3 protein is CASSEVRGTGELFF. Here the CDR3 DNA reads TGTGCCAGCAGCGAAGTTCGTGGAACCGGGGAGCTGTTTTTT.

This chain connects TRBV29-1 to TRBJ1-1; D possibly corresponds to TRBD1 (6 bases). CDR3 length: 14 residues. CDR1 is SQVTM and CDR2 is ANQGSEA in the germline V gene. Trimming removed 1 base from V and 4 bases from J, with 13 bases in between. The CDR3 nucleotides read TGCAGCGTTGAAGGAAGACTAGGGGGCACTGAAGCTTTCTTT. It translates to CSVEGRLGGTEAFF.

V is TRBV21-1 and J is TRBJ2-3; the D call of TRBD1 is as the table states it, not checked on the DNA. TRBV21-1 is recorded as a pseudogene. The CDR3 spans 15 residues. CDR3 coding DNA: TGTGCCAGCAGCAACGGCACCAGGGGCACAGATACGCAGTATTTT. Protein sequence: CASSNGTRGTDTQYF.

This clonotype was seen more than once but under ten times. The chain joins TRBV20-1 to TRBJ2-7; 14 bases align to TRBD2. The V gene's germline CDR1 is DFQATT and CDR2 SNEGSKA (reference sequence). J was trimmed by 7 bases and V by 5 bases; bases with no gene match: 10. The CDR3 runs to 15 residues. The CDR3 reads CSALRLAGGLGEQYF. CDR3 coding DNA: TGCAGTGCTCTCCGACTAGCGGGAGGGCTGGGGGAGCAGTACTTC.

The rearrangement joins TRBV30 to TRBJ2-5; D could derive from TRBD1 or TRBD2 (5 bases each). Trimming took off 4 bases at V and 4 bases at J, with 13 bases between the two ends. There are 13 residues in the CDR3. CDR1 is GTSNPN, CDR2 SVGIG, per germline (reference sequence). Here the CDR3 reads CAWIIGAGETQYF. CDR3 nucleotide sequence: TGTGCCTGGATTATCGGGGCTGGAGAGACCCAGTACTTC.

The V gene is TRBV6-2 or TRBV6-3, the J gene TRBJ2-5; D is undetermined. Germline CDR1 and CDR2: MNHEY and SVGEGT. V lost 5 bases and J lost 4, with 20 bases in between. The CDR3 is 16 residues long. The CDR3 reads CASSQASIRARETQYF. The CDR3 nucleotides read TGTGCCAGCAGTCAGGCCTCCATAAGGGCCAGAGAGACCCAGTACTTC.

The chain uses TRBV30 and TRBJ1-2; possibly TRBD1 for D (5 bases). The CDR3 extends over 15 amino acids. Germline CDR1 and CDR2: GTSNPN and SVGIG (reference sequence). Trimming removed 2 bases at V and 8 bases at J, with 21 bases between. DNA for the CDR3: TGTGCCTGGAGTATATCTCTTTCCGGGGACGAAGGCTACACCTTC. It yields the protein CAWSISLSGDEGYTF. The full variable domain, completed using reference TRBV30 and TRBJ1-2, is SQTIHQWPATLVQPVGSPLSLECTVEGTSNPNLYWYRQAAGRGLQLLFYSVGIGQISSEVPQNLSASRPQDRQFILSSKKLLLSDSGFYLCAWSISLSGDEGYTFGSGTRLTVV.

DNA for the CDR3: TGTGCCAGCAGCCAAGACTACAGGGGGCGGAAAACTGAAGCTTTCTTT. This translates into CASSQDYRGRKTEAFF. The chain has TRBV3-1 and TRBJ1-1; 9 nucleotides align to TRBD1. The CDR3 runs to 16 residues. Germline V lookup: CDR1 LGHDT, CDR2 YNNKEL (reference sequence). V shed 0 bases and J 5 bases; nucleotides not matched to a gene: 7. Based on the CDR3 plus reference TRBV3-1 and TRBJ1-1, the full variable domain is DTAVSQTPKYLVTQMGNDKSIKCEQNLGHDTMYWYKQDSKKFLKIMFSYNNKELIINETVPNRFSPKSPDKAHLNLHINSLELGDSAVYFCASSQDYRGRKTEAFFGQGTRLTVV.

The chain links TRBV30 to TRBJ1-5; D may be TRBD1 (5 bases). V lost 1 base to trimming and J lost 5 bases, with 12 bases between them. The CDR3 contains 14 residues. Germline V CDR1 and CDR2: GTSNPN, SVGIG (reference sequence). The CDR3 nucleotides read TGTGCCTGGAGTGGGGGGATAAGCGATCAGCCCCAGCATTTT. Its translation is CAWSGGISDQPQHF.